This TCR beta chain was recovered during a study of control samples from healthy donors and cancer patients. Some clones are missing from TCRdb's copy, which holds only in-frame ones; the method was immunoSEQ multiplex PCR. Among about 90,000 clones, about 92% were seen once, and the ten largest hold around 1.4%. Germline V gene data show CDR1 as SGHRS and CDR2 as YFSETQ. The CDR3 has 13 residues. V was cut by 2 bases and J by 3 bases, with 9 bases left in between. V gene TRBV5-1 combines with J gene TRBJ2-7; no firm D call. Sequencing used blood. This receptor was identified in a woman aged 25 to 39 in good health. The CDR3 reads CASSLGRDYEQYF. The CDR3 DNA is TGCGCCAGCAGCTTAGGCAGAGACTACGAGCAGTACTTC.